These 21 T cell receptor beta chains were sequenced from one sample in a study of blood T cell repertoires in COVID-19. Sequenced by immunoSEQ multiplex PCR; TCRdb stores in-frame clones only, minus some. Here the sample spans fewer than 250,000 clones, 85% being singletons. Sequenced sample: peripheral blood. Source of these receptors: a woman in her sixties or seventies with active or convalescent COVID-19.

J is TRBJ2-5 and V is TRBV19, with TRBD1 identical over 7 bases. The CDR3 is made up of 14 amino acids. Germline V CDR1 and CDR2: LNHDA, SQIVND (reference sequence). The ends lost 4 bases at V and 8 bases at J; junction bases unmatched: 10. CDR3 in DNA: TGTGCCAGTAGTAGGGGGACAGCTGCCCTTACCCAGTACTTC. Its translation is CASSRGTAALTQYF.

The CDR3 DNA sequence: TGTGCCAGCAGTTCCCTCAGGGGGCTTTCCTATGGCTACACCTTC. This gives the protein CASSSLRGLSYGYTF. The chain has TRBV27 and TRBJ1-2, with 8 bases that match TRBD1. V gave up 4 bases and J gave up 4 bases; unmatched junction bases: 8. CDR1 is MNHEY, CDR2 SMNVEV, per germline (reference sequence). The CDR3 contains 15 residues.

The chain employs TRBV3-1 (or the pseudogene TRBV3-2) and TRBJ1-5; D remains ambiguous. The CDR3 is 14 amino acids. V was clipped by 1 base and J by 6 bases, with 10 bases between them. CDR1 is LGHDT, CDR2 YNNKEL, per germline (reference sequence). The CDR3 here is CASSQVGGLQPQHF. The CDR3 DNA reads as TGTGCCAGCAGCCAAGTGGGAGGGCTTCAGCCCCAGCATTTT.

The gene calls are TRBV24-1 and TRBJ2-3; possibly TRBD1 for D (6 bases). Germline CDR1 is KGHDR and CDR2 is SFDVKD. CDR3 length: 17 amino acids. Trimming removed 4 bases at V and 3 bases at J, with 19 bases between. CDR3 bases: TGTGCCACCAGTGACTCCCCAAGGGGGAGCTGGACAGATACGCAGTATTTT. Translation: CATSDSPRGSWTDTQYF.

The rearrangement joins TRBV7-8 to TRBJ1-1; 7 nucleotides match TRBD1. CDR1 is SGHVS and CDR2 is FQNEAQ in the germline V gene. There are 14 residues in the CDR3. V gave up 4 bases and J gave up 1 base; unmatched junction bases: 3. CDR3 DNA sequence: TGTGCCAGCAGCTCCCGGACAGGGAACACTGAAGCTTTCTTT. It translates to CASSSRTGNTEAFF. Filled out from reference TRBV7-8 and TRBJ1-1, the complete variable domain reads GAGVSQSPRYKVAKRGQDVALRCDPISGHVSLFWYQQALGQGPEFLTYFQNEAQLDKSGLPSDRFFAERPEGSVSTLKIQRTQQEDSAVYLCASSSRTGNTEAFFGQGTRLTVV.

As DNA, the CDR3 is TGTGCCAGCAGCCCTCGGGTGGCAGGGGAGACCCAGTACTTC. Translating it yields CASSPRVAGETQYF. The chain links TRBV3-1 (or the pseudogene TRBV3-2) to TRBJ2-5; D is perhaps TRBD1 (5 bases). Trimming shortened V by 4 bases and J by 5 bases, and 14 bases separated the two germline ends. Per germline, CDR1 LGHDT and CDR2 YNNKEL (reference sequence). This CDR3 has 14 residues.

The rearrangement links TRBV6-5 to TRBJ2-1; TRBD1 matches at 9 bases. The CDR3 sequence is 15 residues long. V dropped 6 bases and J dropped 8; count of bases not matched to a gene: 11. Germline V gene lookup returns CDR1 MNHEY and CDR2 SVGAGI. The CDR3 protein is CASRGTGLVSHEQFF. The CDR3 DNA is TGTGCCAGCAGGGGGACAGGGTTGGTGAGCCATGAGCAGTTCTTC.

This clone was seen more than once but under ten times. The chain links TRBV7-9 to TRBJ1-4; maybe TRBD1 (6 bases). CDR1 and CDR2 from the germline V gene are SEHNR and FQNEAQ (reference sequence). CDR3 size: 15 residues. V gave up 5 bases and J gave up 8 bases, with 18 bases separating them. The CDR3 reads CASSQAGTSGEKLFF. CDR3 nucleotide sequence: TGTGCCAGCAGCCAAGCCGGGACATCTGGGGAAAAACTGTTTTTT.

This clone was recorded a few times. The chain carries TRBV13 and TRBJ1-1, with a possible D match to TRBD1 (6 bases). V lost 6 bases and J 1 base, leaving 12 bases between the germline ends. The CDR3 spans 14 residues. Per the germline V gene, CDR1 is PRHDT and CDR2 is FYEKMQ (reference sequence). CDR3 amino acids: CASRSMGANTEAFF. In nucleotides, the CDR3 is TGTGCCAGCAGGTCAATGGGGGCGAACACTGAAGCTTTCTTT.

This clone has a single count. The rearrangement uses TRBV27 and TRBJ1-3; TRBD1 is a possible D gene (6 bases). V was trimmed by 5 bases and J by 1 base, leaving 12 bases between them. Germline V gene lookup returns CDR1 MNHEY and CDR2 SMNVEV (reference sequence). CDR3 length equals 15 residues. CDR3 sequence: CASSDLTGSGNTIYF. As DNA, the CDR3 is TGTGCCAGCAGTGACCTAACAGGGTCTGGAAACACCATATATTTT.

The V gene is TRBV5-1, the J gene TRBJ2-1; maybe TRBD2 (6 bases). V was pared by 4 bases and J by 0 bases, with 17 bases between. Germline loops: CDR1 SGHRS, CDR2 YFSETQ. The CDR3 consists of 17 residues. This CDR3 is CASSPLATTSSYNEQFF. CDR3 nucleotides: TGCGCCAGCAGCCCACTAGCAACTACAAGCTCCTACAATGAGCAGTTCTTC.

This clone appeared a single time. V usage is TRBV29-1 and J usage is TRBJ2-7; D is undetermined. Looked up from germline, CDR1 is SQVTM and CDR2 is ANQGSEA. V shed 1 base and J shed 7 bases, with 8 bases lying between them. The CDR3 runs 11 residues. CDR3 nucleotides: TGCAGCGTTGAAGTATCCTCTGAGCAGTACGTC. Translated: CSVEVSSEQYV.

This sequence joins TRBV6-6 and TRBJ2-6, with D possibly matching TRBD1 (6 bases). Trimming left V 5 bases short and J 0 bases short, with 14 bases between. Germline V CDR1 and CDR2: MNHNY, SVGAGI (reference sequence). CDR3 length: 17 residues. The CDR3 is CASSPDRSFSGANVLTF. The DNA of the CDR3 is TGTGCCAGCAGTCCCGACAGGTCCTTCTCTGGGGCCAACGTCCTGACTTTC.

This clone was detected only once. The genes are TRBV7-2 and TRBJ1-5; 7 bases align to TRBD1. V lost 8 bases, J lost 4 bases, and 11 bases stayed unmatched. CDR1 is SGHTA and CDR2 is FQGNSA in the germline V gene. This CDR3 has 15 residues. Here the CDR3 DNA reads TGTGCCAGCCGGCCCACGGGCAGGGGGAATCAGCCCCAGCATTTT. It translates to CASRPTGRGNQPQHF. Together with reference TRBV7-2 and TRBJ1-5, the CDR3 gives the full variable domain: GAGVSQSPSNKVTEKGKDVELRCDPISGHTALYWYRQSLGQGLEFLIYFQGNSAPDKSGLPSDRFSAERTGGSVSTLTIQRTQQEDSAVYLCASRPTGRGNQPQHFGDGTRLSIL.

This chain joins TRBV3-1 (or the pseudogene TRBV3-2) and TRBJ2-1, with a possible D match to TRBD1 (6 bases). Germline CDR1 is LGHDT and CDR2 is YNNKEL (reference sequence). This CDR3 comprises 15 residues. Deletions cut 4 bases from V and 4 bases from J, with 14 bases between. The DNA for the CDR3 is TGTGCCAGCAGCCTGGACAGCCTGGAGTACAATGAGCAGTTCTTC. It specifies CASSLDSLEYNEQFF.

This clone was observed a few times. This chain links TRBV29-1 with TRBJ1-2, with 9 bases identical to TRBD1. V gave up 6 bases and J gave up 5 bases; unmatched junction bases: 4. Per the germline V gene, CDR1 is SQVTM and CDR2 is ANQGSEA. CDR3 length equals 12 residues. The CDR3: CSVSGTGYGYTF. The DNA of the CDR3 is TGCAGCGTCTCCGGGACAGGGTATGGCTACACCTTC.

V and J are TRBV7-2 and TRBJ1-2; TRBD1 might be the D (6 bases). Per germline, CDR1 SGHTA and CDR2 FQGNSA. V dropped 5 bases and J dropped 4 bases, with 17 bases sitting between them. The CDR3 is 15 residues long. The DNA for the CDR3 is TGTGCCAGCAGCCCCGCGTCAGGGGCTGGCTATGGCTACACCTTC. Translating it yields CASSPASGAGYGYTF.

For this clone: Relative to the germline gene, one junction end is altered; a read error may explain this. In nucleotides, the CDR3 is TGTGCTAGCAGCCGAGCGGTAAGCTCCTACAATGAGCAGTTCTTC. It specifies CASSRAVSSYNEQFF. This chain links TRBV7-7 with TRBJ2-1; maybe TRBD2 (5 bases). Germline V CDR1 and CDR2: SSHAT, FNYEAQ (reference sequence). The CDR3 has 15 residues.

This clone occurred a few times. The rearrangement links TRBV6-6 to TRBJ1-5; TRBD1 might be the D (6 bases). The CDR3 extends over 14 amino acids. Trimming removed 1 base at V and 7 bases at J, with 11 bases between. The germline V gene has CDR1 MNHNY and CDR2 SVGAGI (reference sequence). The CDR3 reads CASSYLGGGQPQHF. CDR3 nucleotide sequence: TGTGCCAGCAGTTACTTAGGGGGTGGGCAGCCCCAGCATTTT.

The chain couples TRBV4-1 to TRBJ1-3; D might be TRBD1 (5 bases). V lost 3 bases to trimming and J lost 0 bases, with 12 bases between them. Germline V gives CDR1 MGHRA, CDR2 YSYEKL. The CDR3 is 16 residues long. The CDR3 is CASSQGPLSSGNTIYF. CDR3 bases: TGCGCCAGCAGCCAGGGGCCTTTGAGCTCTGGAAACACCATATATTTT.

On this clone: Germline is not matched at one junction end, which may reflect a read error. The rearrangement uses TRBV5-3 and TRBJ2-3, with D possibly being TRBD1 (6 bases). TRBV5-3 is labeled an ORF, and its function is uncertain. There are 12 residues in the CDR3. The CDR3 coding sequence is TGCACACCCAAGGGGGGCACAGATACGCAGTATTTT. It encodes CTPKGGTDTQYF.